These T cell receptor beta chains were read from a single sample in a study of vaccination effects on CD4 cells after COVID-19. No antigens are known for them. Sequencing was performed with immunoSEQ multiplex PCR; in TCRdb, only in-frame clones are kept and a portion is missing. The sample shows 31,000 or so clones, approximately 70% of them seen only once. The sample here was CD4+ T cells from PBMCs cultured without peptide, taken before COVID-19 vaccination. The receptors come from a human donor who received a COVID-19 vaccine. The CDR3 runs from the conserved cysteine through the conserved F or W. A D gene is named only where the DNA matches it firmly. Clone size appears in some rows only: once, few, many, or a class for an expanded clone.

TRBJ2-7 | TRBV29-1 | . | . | TGCAGCGCAGGACTAAAATACGAGCAGTACTTC | CSAGLKYEQYF
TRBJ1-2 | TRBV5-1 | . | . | TGCGCCAGCAGCTTGGACGGCAGGGATGACTATGGCTACACCTTC | CASSLDGRDDYGYTF
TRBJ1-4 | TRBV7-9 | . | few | TGTGCCAGCAGCCTCGCAGAGGCAACTAATGAAAAACTGTTTTTT | CASSLAEATNEKLFF
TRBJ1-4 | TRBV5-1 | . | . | TGCGCCAGCAGCGCGGTCCCGAGCCCAGCTAATGAAAAACTGTTTTTT | CASSAVPSPANEKLFF
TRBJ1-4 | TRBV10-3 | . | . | TGTGCCATCAGTGACGCCAACACTAATGAAAAACTGTTTTTT | CAISDANTNEKLFF
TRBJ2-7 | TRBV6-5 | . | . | TGTGCCAGCAGTAGGACAGCCTACGAGCAGTACTTC | CASSRTAYEQYF
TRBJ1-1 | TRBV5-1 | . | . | TGCGCCAGCAGCTTCATCGGGAGGAGCGCTGAAGCTTTCTTT | CASSFIGRSAEAFF
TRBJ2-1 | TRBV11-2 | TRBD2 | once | TGTGCCAGCAGCACCCAGACTAGCCTAGGTCACAATGAGCAGTTCTTC | CASSTQTSLGHNEQFF
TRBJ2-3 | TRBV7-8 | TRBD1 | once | TGTGCCAGCAGCTACCGGACAGGGCTTTACGAGTCGCAGTATTTT | CASSYRTGLYESQYF
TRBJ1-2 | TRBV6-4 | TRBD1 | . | TGTGCCAGCAGTGACTCGGACAGGGGTGGCTACACCTTC | CASSDSDRGGYTF
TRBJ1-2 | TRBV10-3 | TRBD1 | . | TGTGCCATCAGTGAGTCGCCCGTGACAGGGTACGGCTACACCTTC | CAISESPVTGYGYTF
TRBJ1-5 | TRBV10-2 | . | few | TGCGCCAGCAGTGATAATCGCAATCAGCCCCAGCATTTT | CASSDNRNQPQHF
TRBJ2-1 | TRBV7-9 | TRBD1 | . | TGTGCCAGCAGCTTAGGACAGGGATCCTACAATGAGCAGTTCTTC | CASSLGQGSYNEQFF
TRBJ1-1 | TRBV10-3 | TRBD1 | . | TGTGCCATCTCGGGACAGCAGAACACTGAAGCTTTCTTT | CAISGQQNTEAFF
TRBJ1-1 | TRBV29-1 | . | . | TGCAGCGTGGGAGGACGGCTTAACACTGAAGCTTTCTTT | CSVGGRLNTEAFF
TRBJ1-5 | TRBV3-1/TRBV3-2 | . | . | TGTGCCAGCAGCCCAGACACGCGGCCTCAGCCCCAGCATTTT | CASSPDTRPQPQHF
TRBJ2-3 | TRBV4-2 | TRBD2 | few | TGTGCCAGCAGCCAAGGGACTAGCGCAGATACGCAGTATTTT | CASSQGTSADTQYF
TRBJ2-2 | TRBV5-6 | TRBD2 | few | TGTGCCAGCAGCTTGGTCAGTAGCGGGAGCGTAACCGGGGAGCTGTTTTTT | CASSLVSSGSVTGELFF
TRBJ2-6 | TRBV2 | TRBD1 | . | TGTGCCAGCGCTGAGGGGACAGTGATATCTGGGGCCAACGTCCTGACTTTC | CASAEGTVISGANVLTF
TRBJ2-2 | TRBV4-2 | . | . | TGTGCCAGCAGCCAAGTGGGCCCTAACACCGGGGAGCTGTTTTTT | CASSQVGPNTGELFF
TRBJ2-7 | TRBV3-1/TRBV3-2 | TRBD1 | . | TGTGCCAGCAGCCAAGATACAACCGGGACAGGGGGATTCTTC | CASSQDTTGTGGFF
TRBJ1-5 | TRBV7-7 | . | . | TGTGCCAGCAGCTTAGGTCCGGATCAGCCCCAGCATTTT | CASSLGPDQPQHF
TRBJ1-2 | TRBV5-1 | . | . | TGCGCCAGCAGCTTGCGGGGGCCCAGGGAGAGTGGCTACACCTTC | CASSLRGPRESGYTF
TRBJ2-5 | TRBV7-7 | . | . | TGTGCCAGCAGCTCAGGTCGGCTGGTGAGGGGGACATTGGAGACCCAGTACTTC | CASSSGRLVRGTLETQYF
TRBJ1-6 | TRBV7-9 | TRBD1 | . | TGTGCCAGCGTCAAGGGGACAGGGGCCGCCTCACCCCTCCACTTT | CASVKGTGAASPLHF
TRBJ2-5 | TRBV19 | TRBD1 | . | TGTGCCAGTAGGAGGGGACAGGCAGAGACCCAGTACTTC | CASRRGQAETQYF
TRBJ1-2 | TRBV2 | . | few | TGTGCCAGCGGGATTGACAGGCTAGTCTATGGCTACACCTTC | CASGIDRLVYGYTF
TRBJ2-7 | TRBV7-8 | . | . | TGTGCCAGCAGCTTAGGTGGTCCGTACGAGCAGTACTTC | CASSLGGPYEQYF
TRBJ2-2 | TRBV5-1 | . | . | TGCGCCAGCAGTTTTTCAGGGGTCACCGGGGAGCTGTTTTTT | CASSFSGVTGELFF
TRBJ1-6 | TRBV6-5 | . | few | TGTGCCAGCAGGCGGACTTCGACGAATTCACCCCTCCACTTT | CASRRTSTNSPLHF
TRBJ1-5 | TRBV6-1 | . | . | TGTGCCAGCAGTGAACTGGGCAATCAGCCCCAGCATTTT | CASSELGNQPQHF
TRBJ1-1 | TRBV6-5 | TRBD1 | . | TGTGCCAGCATTAGACAGGGCTTCACTGAAGCTTTCTTT | CASIRQGFTEAFF